Sequencing of this T cell receptor (beta chain) was carried out in a study of T cells in Graves' hyperthyroidism and ophthalmopathy. Points on this clonotype: The antigen remains unidentified.

Template material for amplifying TCR beta CDR3 regions consisted of RNA transcripts. The TCR CDR3 was amplified in a first-round RT-PCR using the HTBI primer set. TCRdb independently ran MiXCR on the multiplex PCR reads; one entry per CDR3 protein. Among roughly 510,000 distinct CDR3 sequences listed, more than 20% were seen once. General observations from the study: A 13 V-J model separated ophthalmopathy from stable hyperthyroidism. Most expanded thyroid clonotypes above 0.001 also appeared in blood.

This TCR came from a man between 18 and 35 years old with Graves' hyperthyroidism. Sequences were obtained from blood.

CDR3 amino acids: CASSDGDRIEAFF. The DNA for the CDR3 is TGTGCCAGCAGTGACGGGGATCGGATTGAAGCTTTCTTT. The rearrangement joins TRBV11-3 to TRBJ1-1; D gene ambiguous. CDR1 is SGHNT and CDR2 is YENEEA in the germline V gene. The CDR3 consists of 13 residues. With 6 bases removed from V and 7 bases from J, the gap between germline ends came to 15 bases.